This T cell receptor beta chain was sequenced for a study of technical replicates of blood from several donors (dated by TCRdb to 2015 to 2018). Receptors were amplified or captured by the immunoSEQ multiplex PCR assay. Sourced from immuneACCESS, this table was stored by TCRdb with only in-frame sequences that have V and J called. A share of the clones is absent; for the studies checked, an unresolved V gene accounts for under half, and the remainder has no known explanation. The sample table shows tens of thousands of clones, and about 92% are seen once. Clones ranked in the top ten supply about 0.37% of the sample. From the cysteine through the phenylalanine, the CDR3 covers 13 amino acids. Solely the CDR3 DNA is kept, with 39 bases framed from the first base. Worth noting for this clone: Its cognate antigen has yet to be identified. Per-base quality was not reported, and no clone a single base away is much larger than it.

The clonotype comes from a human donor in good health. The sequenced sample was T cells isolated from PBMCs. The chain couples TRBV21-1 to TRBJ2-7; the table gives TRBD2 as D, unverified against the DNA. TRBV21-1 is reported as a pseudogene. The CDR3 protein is CASGRERFHEQYF. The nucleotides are TGTGCCAGCGGGCGGGAGAGATTCCACGAGCAGTACTTC.